The 13 T cell receptor beta chains reported below all come from one sample, sequenced in a study of vaccination and CD4 T cells after COVID-19. Described treatment: roughly 10-day PBMC culture with coronavirus spike peptide pools or control peptides (ViraFEST assay). Their recognized antigens are unknown. Once obtained from cultured CD4+ T cells, the DNA was sequenced using the Oncomine TCR Beta short-read assay. A single record per CDR3 protein comes from TCRdb applying MiXCR to the PCR reads. The sample lists 12,000 to 15,000 distinct CDR3 sequences, around 69% seen once, with roughly a tenth in the top ten. Source material: CD4+ T cells from blood, cultured in vitro. Source of these receptors: a human donor who had recovered from COVID-19.

V gene TRBV28 combines with J gene TRBJ2-7; D is uncertain. Trimming shortened V by 6 bases and J by 0 bases, and 18 bases separated the two germline ends. The CDR3 length is 16 residues. Germline lookup yields CDR1 MDHEN and CDR2 SYDVKM. The CDR3 reads CASSLPLVLGSYEQYF. DNA of the CDR3: TGTGCCAGCAGCCTACCCTTGGTCCTGGGCTCCTACGAGCAGTACTTC.

The gene calls are TRBV10-1 and TRBJ1-5; possibly TRBD1 for D (5 bases). The length of the CDR3 is 10 residues. CDR1 is WNHNN, CDR2 SYGVQD, per germline (reference sequence). CDR3 bases: TGCCCCCGGGGGTGGCAGCCCCAGCATTTT. Protein: CPRGWQPQHF.

The V call is TRBV2, the J call TRBJ2-5, with D perhaps TRBD1 (6 bases). Per germline, CDR1 SNHLY and CDR2 FYNNEI. The ends were cut back, 7 bases at V and 2 bases at J, with 11 bases in the middle. The CDR3 has 13 amino acids. This CDR3 is CASTRQEQETQYF. The CDR3 DNA sequence: TGTGCCAGCACAAGACAGGAGCAAGAGACCCAGTACTTC.

The rearrangement joins TRBV27 to TRBJ1-2; D call uncertain. With 2 bases removed from V and 3 bases from J, the gap between germline ends came to 22 bases. The CDR3 has 18 amino acids. Germline V gene data show CDR1 as MNHEY and CDR2 as SMNVEV (reference sequence). The CDR3 DNA follows: TGTGCCAGCAGTTTACGTTCCTCGCAATGGGGATCTGACTATGGCTACACCTTC. Residues: CASSLRSSQWGSDYGYTF.

CDR3 in DNA: TGTGCCAGCAAGTCAGCAGATACGCAGTATTTT. Encoded protein: CASKSADTQYF. This chain joins TRBV6-1 and TRBJ2-3; D is undetermined. This CDR3 has 11 residues. Germline V CDR1 and CDR2: MNHNS, SASEGT. V lost 7 bases and J lost 4, with 6 bases in between.

The rearrangement uses TRBV5-1 and TRBJ1-2; D is unclear. The germline V gene encodes CDR1 SGHRS and CDR2 YFSETQ. The CDR3 extends over 13 amino acids. Trimming removed 1 base from V and 4 bases from J, with 8 bases in between. The CDR3 DNA is TGCGCCAGCAGCTTGAATACAGCCTATGGCTACACCTTC. This sequence encodes CASSLNTAYGYTF.

This sequence joins TRBV11-2 and TRBJ1-6; D perhaps matches TRBD1 (6 bases). Germline assignment: CDR1 SGHAT and CDR2 FQNNGV. The CDR3 consists of 14 residues. The V gene lost 5 bases and the J gene lost 7 bases, with 12 bases spanning the gap. The CDR3 bases are TGTGCCAGCAGCGGGTGGACAGAGAATTCACCCCTCCACTTT. Its translation: CASSGWTENSPLHF.

The table lists this clonotype with a few counts. This sequence joins TRBV24-1 and TRBJ2-2, with 11 nucleotides matching TRBD2. This CDR3 contains 16 residues. The germline CDR1 and CDR2 sequences are KGHDR and SFDVKD. Trimming removed 5 bases from V and 3 bases from J; junction bases left unmatched: 4. In DNA, the CDR3 is TGTGCCACCAGTGTTCCGGGACTAGCGGACACCGGGGAGCTGTTTTTT. As protein: CATSVPGLADTGELFF.

This chain joins TRBV6-2 or TRBV6-3 and TRBJ2-7; 9 bases are a match to TRBD1. Germline CDR1 and CDR2: MNHEY and SVGEGT. This CDR3 comprises 16 residues. V shed 5 bases, J shed 3 bases, and the junction held 11 bases outside the gene matches. CDR3 coding DNA: TGTGCCAGCAGTCGCCCTAGGGGACAGGGCGACTACGAGCAGTACTTC. Its translation: CASSRPRGQGDYEQYF.

The V and J genes are TRBV20-1 and TRBJ1-1; perhaps TRBD1 as D (6 bases). The V and J ends lost 3 bases and 5 bases respectively, with 13 bases between them. CDR1 and CDR2 from the germline V gene are DFQATT and SNEGSKA (reference sequence). The CDR3 totals 13 residues. The CDR3 protein is CSASLWGRTEAFF. CDR3 DNA sequence: TGCAGTGCTAGTTTATGGGGGCGGACTGAAGCTTTCTTT.

The CDR3 DNA reads as TGTGCCAGCTCACCAGGATACAGTAAATCTGGAAACACCATATATTTT. Translating gives CASSPGYSKSGNTIYF. The rearrangement uses TRBV18 and TRBJ1-3, with unresolved D. V was clipped by 2 bases and J by 1 base, with 12 bases between them. The length of the CDR3 is 16 residues. Germline values: CDR1 KGHSH, CDR2 LQKENI.

V and J are TRBV28 and TRBJ1-2; D is uncertain. CDR3 size: 12 residues. Between the trimmed V and J ends, which lost 5 bases and 8 bases, there was a span of 12 bases. Germline loops: CDR1 MDHEN, CDR2 SYDVKM. CDR3 in DNA: TGTGCCAGCAGTCCCCGGACGTACGGCTACACCTTC. This gives the protein CASSPRTYGYTF.

The V gene is TRBV20-1, the J gene TRBJ1-5; D unclear. Germline V gives CDR1 DFQATT, CDR2 SNEGSKA (reference sequence). V was clipped by 2 bases and J by 6 bases, with 17 bases between them. The CDR3 extends over 15 amino acids. The chain's CDR3 is CSARSLQGHSQPQHF. CDR3 nucleotides: TGCAGTGCTAGATCCCTTCAAGGGCATAGTCAGCCCCAGCATTTT.